This T cell receptor beta chain was recovered during a study of cytomegalovirus exposure and HLA in healthy donors. V lost 3 bases, J lost 7 bases, and 15 bases stayed unmatched. The germline V gene has CDR1 SNHLY and CDR2 FYNNEI. The CDR3 has 18 amino acids. Primers: 60 Vbeta forward and 13 Jbeta reverse. Original processing notes: In a later analysis, around 11 million of about 80 million unique beta chains occurred in at least two donors. The data were produced by immunoSEQ multiplex PCR, yet TCRdb's version contains in-frame clones alone and is incomplete. The D gene and trimming were derived from the DNA, and the V and J assignments and clone size from that table. Here the sample spans 100,000 to 150,000 clones, 75% to 85% being singletons. Study-wide points: Later analysis demonstrated an association between a missense DCLRE1C variant and TCR beta V- and J-gene trimming. TRBV6-2, TRBV6-3 and some other V segments were excluded as indistinguishable. Cytomegalovirus-associated TCR beta chains were listed, numbering some 180.

As concerns this clone: Its antigen is as yet unknown.

This sequence was found in a man aged 45 to 65 in good health and CMV-seronegative. This chain links TRBV2 with TRBJ2-3; 11 positions match TRBD2. Sequencing was performed on PBMCs. CDR3 amino acids: CASSDNAASGGPGYTQYF. CDR3 nucleotides: TGTGCCAGCAGTGATAACGCTGCTAGCGGGGGGCCCGGGTATACGCAGTATTTT. Together with reference TRBV2 and TRBJ2-3, the CDR3 gives the full variable domain: EPEVTQTPSHQVTQMGQEVILRCVPISNHLYFYWYRQILGQKVEFLVSFYNNEISEKSEIFDDQFSVERPDGSNFTLKIRSTKLEDSAMYFCASSDNAASGGPGYTQYFGPGTRLTVL.